A single sample is the source of the 18 T cell receptor beta chains below, sequenced in a study of shared clonotypes between healthy human individuals. Terminally differentiated effector memory CD45RA+ cells were excluded from the naive CD8 cells, which were CD45RO-negative and positively selected for CCR7. Produced via immunoSEQ multiplex PCR; TCRdb's table is partial and in-frame only. The sample shows some 1,900,000 clones, about 94% of them seen only once. The source material was naive CD8+ T cells sorted from blood. The receptors shown here come from a man aged 18-30 years in good health.

The count of this clone is one. V gene TRBV5-6 combines with J gene TRBJ1-1; maybe TRBD1 (5 bases). The CDR3 is made up of 18 amino acids. Trimming shortened V by 5 bases and J by 0 bases, and 23 bases separated the two germline ends. Germline assignment: CDR1 SGHDT and CDR2 YYEEEE. CDR3 in DNA: TGTGCCAGCAGTCCCCGTGTCCAGGGCATCCCGGTGAACACTGAAGCTTTCTTT. This encodes CASSPRVQGIPVNTEAFF.

To note about this clone: Other nucleotide sequences from this sample produce the same CDR3. The chain combines TRBV9 with TRBJ2-3, with D possibly matching TRBD2 (5 bases). Germline V CDR1 and CDR2: SGDLS, YYNGEE. CDR3 length: 13 amino acids. Trimming left V 5 bases short and J 0 bases short, with 7 bases between. The DNA of the CDR3 is TGTGCCAGCAGGGGAGTTAGCACAGATACGCAGTATTTT. It codes for CASRGVSTDTQYF.

On this clone itself: Sequence at one end of the junction differs from germline and may be a read error. This chain links TRBV4-3 with TRBJ2-4; weak D call: TRBD2 (6 bases). The germline gives CDR1 LGHNA, CDR2 YSLEER. The CDR3 loop spans 14 amino acids. The CDR3 spells CASSQVEGVSDLTF. The CDR3 DNA reads as TGCGCCAGCAGCCAAGTGGAGGGCGTATCGGATTTAACCTTC.

This clone was found once. The chain couples TRBV2 to TRBJ1-2; D unresolved. Trimming cost V 0 bases and J 4 bases, with 12 bases left between them. The germline gives CDR1 SNHLY, CDR2 FYNNEI. The CDR3 extends over 15 amino acids. CDR3: CASSEAGQLVYGYTF. Written as DNA, the CDR3 is TGTGCCAGCAGTGAAGCCGGCCAGCTGGTCTATGGCTACACCTTC.

V is TRBV7-9 and J is TRBJ2-5; D gene ambiguous. CDR1 and CDR2 (germline): SEHNR, FQNEAQ (reference sequence). V was cut by 3 bases and J by 2 bases, with 7 bases left in between. The CDR3 runs 13 residues. The CDR3 loop is CASSLRAQETQYF. The DNA for the CDR3 is TGTGCCAGCAGCTTGCGAGCTCAAGAGACCCAGTACTTC.

The CDR3 region has the DNA TGTGCCAGCAGTGTACTAGAGGGCGAGCAGTACTTC. This codes for CASSVLEGEQYF. The chain has TRBV2 and TRBJ2-7, with a possible D match to TRBD2 (5 bases). Germline CDR1 SNHLY, CDR2 FYNNEI. Trimming took 4 bases from V and 6 from J, leaving 10 bases between them. This CDR3 comprises 12 residues.

The chain links TRBV27 to TRBJ1-1, with D possibly matching TRBD1 (6 bases). CDR3 length: 20 amino acids. With 2 bases removed from V and 1 base from J, the gap between germline ends came to 26 bases. Germline CDR1 MNHEY, CDR2 SMNVEV (reference sequence). The DNA for the CDR3 is TGTGCCAGCAGTTTAAGGGGGATTAGACCCCCAACGGCCGAGAACACTGAAGCTTTCTTT. It yields the protein CASSLRGIRPPTAENTEAFF.

The CDR3: CASMTELSEQFF. As DNA, the CDR3 is TGTGCCAGCATGACAGAACTGAGTGAGCAGTTCTTC. The rearrangement uses TRBV2 and TRBJ2-1; possibly TRBD1 for D (5 bases). CDR1 is SNHLY and CDR2 is FYNNEI in the germline V gene. Trimming removed 7 bases from V and 9 bases from J, with 13 bases in between. The CDR3 consists of 12 residues.

The gene calls are TRBV4-3 and TRBJ2-7, with D unresolved. The CDR3 loop spans 14 amino acids. CDR1 is LGHNA and CDR2 is YSLEER in the germline V gene. The ends were cut back, 1 base at V and 1 base at J, with 8 bases in the middle. CDR3: CASSQGTRSYEQYF. The CDR3, as DNA: TGCGCCAGCAGCCAAGGAACCCGATCCTACGAGCAGTACTTC.

This clone has a single count. In the same sample, other DNA sequences code for this CDR3. The V and J genes are TRBV5-1 and TRBJ2-1; D is undetermined. Germline loops: CDR1 SGHRS, CDR2 YFSETQ. CDR3 length: 13 residues. Between the trimmed V and J ends, which lost 0 bases and 4 bases, there was a span of 5 bases. CDR3 sequence reads: CASSLVLYNEQFF. In DNA form, the CDR3 reads TGCGCCAGCAGCTTGGTCCTTTACAATGAGCAGTTCTTC.

The chain has TRBV9 and TRBJ2-1; 7 bases match TRBD1. The ends lost 3 bases at V and 0 bases at J; junction bases unmatched: 9. This CDR3 spans 17 amino acids. Germline V gives CDR1 SGDLS, CDR2 YYNGEE. In DNA, the CDR3 is TGTGCCAGCAGCGAACAGACAGGGTCGAGCTCCTACAATGAGCAGTTCTTC. Translation gives CASSEQTGSSSYNEQFF.

V is TRBV4-1 and J is TRBJ2-1; 7 bases map to TRBD1. CDR3 size: 15 residues. Trimming took 1 base from V and 4 from J; bases not matched to a gene: 4. Germline assignment: CDR1 MGHRA and CDR2 YSYEKL. CDR3 DNA sequence: TGCGCCAGCAGCCAAGGAGGGACAGAATACAATGAGCAGTTCTTC. Translation gives CASSQGGTEYNEQFF.

The chain uses TRBV5-1 and TRBJ2-7; TRBD1 aligns across 9 bases. J lost 7 bases, V lost 4 bases, and 9 bases had no gene match. The CDR3 totals 14 residues. The germline V gene has CDR1 SGHRS and CDR2 YFSETQ. The CDR3 DNA is TGCGCCAGCAGCCAGGTACAGGGGGCAAGGGAGCAGTACTTC. It is translated as CASSQVQGAREQYF.

This clone occurred once. The rearrangement links TRBV7-2 to TRBJ1-6; D gene unclear. V lost 5 bases to trimming and J lost 5 bases, with 16 bases between them. Germline values: CDR1 SGHTA, CDR2 FQGNSA. CDR3 length equals 16 residues. CDR3 in DNA: TGTGCCAGCAGCCCCCCCAGGCAGGTGCATAATTCACCCCTCCACTTT. It is translated as CASSPPRQVHNSPLHF.

This clone has just one count. The chain employs TRBV11-3 and TRBJ2-1, with a weak D call TRBD2 (6 bases). Trimming cost V 2 bases and J 4 bases, with 15 bases left between them. The germline V gene has CDR1 SGHNT and CDR2 YENEEA. The CDR3 covers 16 residues. The CDR3, as DNA: TGTGCCAGCAGCTTAACCAGTAGCGGATTTTACAATGAGCAGTTCTTC. It encodes CASSLTSSGFYNEQFF. Looking up the rest from reference TRBV11-3 and TRBJ2-1 gives the full variable domain: EAGVVQSPRYKIIEKKQPVAFWCNPISGHNTLYWYLQNLGQGPELLIRYENEEAVDDSQLPKDRFSAERLKGVDSTLKIQPAELGDSAVYLCASSLTSSGFYNEQFFGPGTRLTVL.

The chain couples TRBV27 to TRBJ2-7; no definite D call. V was pared by 8 bases and J by 1 base, with 12 bases between. There are 13 residues in the CDR3. Germline V gene sequence: CDR1 MNHEY, CDR2 SMNVEV (reference sequence). The CDR3 spells CASGITASYEQYF. The CDR3 DNA sequence: TGTGCCAGCGGGATTACTGCTTCCTACGAGCAGTACTTC.

As concerns this clone: Within the sample, other DNA sequences also encode this same CDR3. The V call is TRBV6-1, the J call TRBJ2-7; D may be TRBD2 (6 bases). Trimming cost V 6 bases and J 2 bases, with 14 bases left between them. Germline CDR1 reads MNHNS; CDR2 reads SASEGT. This CDR3 has 14 amino acids. The CDR3 protein is CASSPRGYAYEQYF. Written as DNA, the CDR3 is TGTGCCAGCAGCCCCCGGGGGTACGCCTACGAGCAGTACTTC.

Comments on this clone: Other DNA sequences within the sample encode an identical CDR3. This chain links TRBV19 with TRBJ2-7; D call uncertain. The CDR3 has 13 amino acids. From germline, CDR1 is LNHDA and CDR2 SQIVND (reference sequence). Trimming took 5 bases from V and 0 from J, leaving 8 bases between them. DNA for the CDR3: TGTGCCAGTAGTGATAGGGTCTCCTACGAGCAGTACTTC. Amino acids: CASSDRVSYEQYF.